The 2 T cell receptor beta chains presented below share a single source sample, sequenced in a study of Graves' ophthalmopathy and Graves' hyperthyroidism. Researchers took RNA transcripts and amplified TCR beta CDR3 regions from them. HTBI-primed first-round RT-PCR preceded second-round multiplex PCR. One entry per CDR3 protein results from TCRdb running MiXCR on the multiplex PCR reads. Seen here are over a million distinct CDR3 sequences, 36% observed once, and the top ten hold 11%. The material sequenced was peripheral blood or thyroid tissue (not recorded which). The receptor set was obtained from an adult man with Graves' hyperthyroidism.

The sample holds many counts of this clonotype. The V call is TRBV7-9, the J call TRBJ2-5; either TRBD1 or TRBD2 may fit D (5 bases each). CDR1 is SEHNR and CDR2 is FQNEAQ in the germline V gene (reference sequence). The CDR3 spans 14 residues. Trimming removed 5 bases from V and 1 base from J, with 11 bases in between. The CDR3 nucleotides read TGTGCCAGCAGCCCGGGACCGAGCCAAGAGACCCAGTACTTC. Protein product: CASSPGPSQETQYF.

About this clonotype itself: The conserved final phenylalanine or tryptophan is absent from the CDR3, which likely points to a read error. The limits of the CDR3 on the DNA are not certain, so only TCRdb's listed CDR3 is given. This chain links TRBV20-1 with TRBJ1-1; TRBD1 reflects the table's D call only, with no check against the DNA. Germline CDR1 is DFQATT and CDR2 is SNEGSKA (reference sequence). Ends included, the CDR3 has 11 residues. The CDR3 loop is CSAFNGGQGIV.